Reported below is one T cell receptor (beta chain). Its antigen remains unknown. At the DNA level, this CDR3 is encoded by other sequences in the same sample as well. The CDR3 covers 15 residues. The V and J ends lost 3 bases and 1 base, in that order; junction bases with no gene match: 2. Germline CDR1 reads MDHEN; CDR2 reads SYDVKM. This entry comes from a study of shared clonotypes between healthy human individuals. Overall study findings and caveats: Represented diversity (both genetic and exposure-history) was limited by the small number of donors. Larger estimated richness was generally recorded for naive subsets relative to memory subsets. About 5% was the fraction of naive CD4 clonotypes found shared across several donors.

TCRdb's copy holds only in-frame clones and misses some; the assay was immunoSEQ multiplex PCR. Of about 2.2 million clones detected, around 93% appear once; the ten largest clones hold about 1.7%. It was CD45RO-negative cells, positively selected for CCR7, that made up naive CD8 cells, with terminally differentiated effector memory CD45RA+ cells excluded. J is TRBJ2-2 and V is TRBV28, with 7 bases fitting TRBD1. This TCR came from a man between 18 and 29 years old in good health. Some clones in this sample may be carry-over from other donors' samples. The sample was naive CD8+ T cells from PBMCs. The CDR3 DNA is TGTGCCAGCAGTTTGGGGACAGTGAACACCGGGGAGCTGTTTTTT. Residues: CASSLGTVNTGELFF.